This passage covers 7 T cell receptor beta chains from one sample sequenced in a study of T cells in Graves' hyperthyroidism and ophthalmopathy (dated by TCRdb to between 2018 and 2021). The library was built by means of multiplex PCR. The instrument was an Illumina HiSeq 2000. Amplification of TCR beta CDR3 regions was carried out from RNA transcripts. For the first round of RT-PCR on the TCR CDR3, the HTBI primer set was used together with the Qiagen OneStep RT-PCR kit. TCRdb reprocessing: public reads trimmed at Q25 with fastp, clones called with MiXCR, in-frame beta chains kept. Identical CDR3 protein sequences are pooled into one entry, listed with their most common genes and DNA. The sample table records about half a million distinct CDR3 sequences; around a fifth of these occur just once. Under 55% of the sample belongs to the ten largest clones. Input material: blood. Receptor source: a woman in her 70s with Graves' ophthalmopathy.

This clonotype was seen repeatedly, ten times or more. The V call is TRBV28, the J call TRBJ2-5; 14 bases align to TRBD2. The V gene's germline CDR1 is MDHEN and CDR2 SYDVKM. The V segment lost 6 bases and the J segment 2 bases; nucleotides outside the gene matches: 11. This CDR3 is built from 18 residues. In nucleotides, the CDR3 is TGTGCCAGCAGCCCCGGGACTAGCGGGAGAAAGGGGCAAGAGACCCAGTACTTC. Amino acid sequence: CASSPGTSGRKGQETQYF.

The chain carries TRBV20-1 and TRBJ2-7; TRBD1 is a possible D gene (6 bases). The CDR3 loop spans 14 amino acids. V shed 6 bases and J shed 0 bases, with 15 bases lying between them. Per germline, CDR1 DFQATT and CDR2 SNEGSKA (reference sequence). Here the CDR3 DNA reads TGCAGTGCAGATCACGGGACACCCTCCTACGAGCAGTACTTC. Amino acids: CSADHGTPSYEQYF.

The rearrangement uses TRBV2 and TRBJ2-5, with 8 bases matching TRBD2. This CDR3 is 13 amino acids long. CDR1 is SNHLY, CDR2 FYNNEI, per germline. After removal of 10 bases from V and 5 bases from J, the junction contained 9 bases not matched to a gene. CDR3 bases: TGTGCCACGAGGCGGGGGGCAGGGGAGACCCAGTACTTC. This encodes CATRRGAGETQYF.

This clonotype has more than one count but fewer than ten. V is TRBV27 and J is TRBJ1-5; tentative D call: TRBD1 (5 bases). Trimming removed 5 bases from V and 5 bases from J, with 13 bases in between. The length of the CDR3 is 14 residues. In germline, CDR1 is MNHEY, CDR2 SMNVEV (reference sequence). Here the CDR3 reads CASSNVDRDQPQHF. The CDR3 nucleotides are TGTGCCAGCAGTAACGTTGACAGAGATCAGCCCCAGCATTTT.

This clonotype was recorded many times. The chain carries TRBV30 and TRBJ2-7, with TRBD2 as a possible D gene (5 bases). V shed 5 bases and J shed 3 bases, with 5 bases lying between them. CDR3 length: 10 residues. Germline CDR1 and CDR2: GTSNPN and SVGIG (reference sequence). The CDR3 loop reads CAWGSYEQYF. The CDR3 DNA sequence: TGTGCCTGGGGGAGCTACGAGCAGTACTTC.

This clonotype was seen a handful of times. The chain is built from TRBV6-1 and TRBJ1-5; 9 nucleotides match TRBD1. With 10 bases clipped from V and 3 bases from J, the junction kept 10 bases outside the gene matches. The CDR3 extends over 15 amino acids. Germline values: CDR1 MNHNS, CDR2 SASEGT. CDR3 DNA sequence: TGTGCCACCGGGGGACAGGGCCTATTCAATCAGCCCCAGCATTTT. Its translation is CATGGQGLFNQPQHF.

The sample holds a few counts of this clonotype. The chain is built from TRBV19 and TRBJ1-5, with no clear D. The ends were cut back, 7 bases at V and 3 bases at J, with 13 bases in the middle. Germline V lookup: CDR1 LNHDA, CDR2 SQIVND (reference sequence). CDR3 size: 14 residues. CDR3 sequence (DNA): TGTGCCAGTAAGGAAGTGGCCCCCAATCAGCCCCAGCATTTT. Translated: CASKEVAPNQPQHF.